This is a list of T cell receptor beta chains from one sample in a study of blood T cell repertoires in COVID-19. Produced via immunoSEQ multiplex PCR; TCRdb's table is partial and in-frame only. Counted here are approximately 220,000 clones, roughly nine tenths occurring once; the ten biggest clones make up approximately 3.8%. Sequencing was carried out using PBMCs or T cells enriched from blood (not recorded which). These receptors were taken from a woman under 30 in a cohort exposed to, infected with or recovered from COVID-19 (not recorded which). The CDR3 runs from the conserved cysteine through the conserved F or W. The order of the fields is clone size, V gene, J gene, D gene, CDR3 protein, CDR3 DNA. The D gene is left open where the match is weak. Only some rows state a clone size, as once, few, many or a class for expanded clones.

NA	TRBV7-9	TRBJ1-1	NA	CASSLAGASTEAFF	TGTGCCAGCAGCTTGGCAGGGGCAAGCACTGAAGCTTTCTTT
once	TRBV5-6	TRBJ2-2	TRBD1	CASSLVEGAGGELFF	TGTGCCAGCAGCTTGGTTGAGGGGGCTGGCGGGGAGCTGTTTTTT
NA	TRBV19	TRBJ2-7	TRBD1	CASSILLGQGIYEQYF	TGTGCCAGTAGTATTCTGCTGGGACAGGGAATCTACGAGCAGTACTTC
NA	TRBV7-2	TRBJ2-7	TRBD2	CASSLITSGGDEQYF	TGTGCCAGCAGCCTCATAACTAGCGGGGGGGACGAGCAGTACTTC
NA	TRBV2	TRBJ2-1	TRBD2	CASSDFAGGLKLEQFF	TGTGCCAGCAGTGACTTTGCGGGGGGGCTTAAACTTGAGCAGTTCTTC
NA	TRBV28	TRBJ1-2	NA	CASSLTQAQGYTF	TGTGCCAGCAGTTTAACCCAGGCTCAGGGCTACACCTTC
NA	TRBV5-1	TRBJ2-1	NA	CASSLGSGSSSYNEQFF	TGCGCCAGCAGCTTGGGTTCCGGGAGTAGCTCCTACAATGAGCAGTTCTTC
NA	TRBV7-2	TRBJ2-2	TRBD2	CASSPKSGSFTGELFF	TGTGCCAGCAGCCCAAAAAGCGGGAGTTTCACCGGGGAGCTGTTTTTT
NA	TRBV5-4	TRBJ1-6	TRBD1	CASSLEQGRYSPLHF	TGTGCCAGCAGCTTGGAACAGGGGCGGTATTCACCCCTCCACTTT
NA	TRBV19	TRBJ1-2	TRBD1	CASTLTGGYGYTF	TGTGCCAGTACCCTTACAGGGGGCTATGGCTACACCTTC
NA	TRBV21-1	TRBJ1-5	NA	CASSPGTGVYQPQHF	TGTGCCAGCAGCCCTGGGACAGGGGTTTATCAGCCCCAGCATTTT
NA	TRBV5-1	TRBJ2-1	TRBD2	CASSMLPREGNEQFF	TGCGCCAGCAGCATGCTCCCTCGGGAGGGCAATGAGCAGTTCTTC
NA	TRBV6-1	TRBJ1-1	NA	CASSEALTIGTEAFF	TGTGCCAGCAGTGAAGCGCTGACAATAGGTACTGAAGCTTTCTTT
NA	TRBV20-1	TRBJ1-1	NA	CSAVPFPRAFF	TGCAGTGCGGTACCCTTCCCCCGGGCTTTCTTT
NA	TRBV18	TRBJ2-3	NA	CASSPRQQLSTDTQYF	TGTGCCAGCTCACCCCGACAGCAACTTAGCACAGATACGCAGTATTTT
once	TRBV10-3	TRBJ1-5	TRBD1	CAISRDRDNQPQHF	TGTGCCATCAGCCGGGACAGGGACAATCAGCCCCAGCATTTT
NA	TRBV19	TRBJ1-2	NA	CASIAGGAPYGYTF	TGTGCCAGTATTGCTGGGGGGGCACCGTATGGCTACACCTTC
NA	TRBV3-1/TRBV3-2	TRBJ2-3	TRBD2	CASSQGGRGGTDTQYF	TGTGCCAGCAGCCAAGGGGGGAGGGGTGGAACAGATACGCAGTATTTT
once	TRBV15	TRBJ2-2	TRBD1	CATSKSTGEANTGELFF	TGTGCCACCAGCAAGTCGACAGGGGAGGCGAACACCGGGGAGCTGTTTTTT
NA	TRBV5-5	TRBJ2-4	NA	CASSTPGGGYIQYF	TGTGCCAGCAGCACCCCTGGGGGGGGCTACATTCAGTACTTC
NA	TRBV7-9	TRBJ1-6	TRBD1	CASSYGTANSPLHF	TGTGCCAGCAGCTACGGGACAGCAAATTCACCCCTCCACTTT
NA	TRBV14	TRBJ2-1	TRBD2	CASSQVYRAGGYNEQFF	TGTGCCAGCAGCCAAGTTTACAGAGCGGGAGGGTACAATGAGCAGTTCTTC
NA	TRBV5-1	TRBJ2-6	NA	CASSLQSEANVLTF	TGCGCCAGCAGCTTACAGTCGGAGGCCAACGTCCTGACTTTC
once	TRBV5-6	TRBJ2-7	NA	CASSLSSTYEQYF	TGTGCCAGCAGCTTAAGCTCGACTTACGAGCAGTACTTC
NA	TRBV11-2	TRBJ2-7	TRBD2	CASSLSGRALSSYEQYF	TGTGCCAGCAGCTTAAGCGGGAGGGCCTTGAGCTCCTACGAGCAGTACTTC
NA	TRBV7-9	TRBJ2-1	TRBD2	CASSLGGGLAGVRAEQFF	TGTGCCAGCAGCCTGGGAGGGGGACTAGCGGGAGTGAGGGCCGAGCAGTTCTTC
NA	TRBV28	TRBJ1-5	NA	CASSFQGLNQPQHF	TGTGCCAGCAGTTTTCAGGGCCTAAATCAGCCCCAGCATTTT
NA	TRBV7-2	TRBJ2-7	NA	CASSLAGGGRDRAYF	TGTGCCAGCAGCTTAGCCGGGGGGGGACGGGACAGGGCCTACTTC
NA	TRBV11-3	TRBJ2-7	NA	CASSLDYREGHEQYF	TGTGCCAGCAGCTTAGATTACAGGGAGGGTCACGAGCAGTACTTC
NA	TRBV2	TRBJ2-7	TRBD1	CASLDRGGTYEQYF	TGTGCCAGTTTGGACAGGGGGGGGACCTACGAGCAGTACTTC
NA	TRBV3-1/TRBV3-2	TRBJ1-6	TRBD1	CASSHGGQESSPLHF	TGTGCCAGCAGCCACGGGGGACAGGAATCTTCACCCCTCCACTTT
NA	TRBV6-5	TRBJ2-3	TRBD2	CASSYSTSGSTDTQYF	TGTGCCAGCAGTTACTCGACTAGCGGGAGCACAGATACGCAGTATTTT
once	TRBV29-1	TRBJ1-1	TRBD1	CSAQGGRNTEAFF	TGCAGCGCCCAGGGGGGTAGGAACACTGAAGCTTTCTTT
NA	TRBV6-5	TRBJ2-1	NA	CASSPGTGLNEQFF	TGTGCCAGCAGCCCAGGGACTGGACTAAATGAGCAGTTCTTC
NA	TRBV11-2	TRBJ2-1	NA	CASSFAAGQPSYNEQFF	TGTGCCAGCAGCTTCGCCGCCGGACAGCCTTCCTACAATGAGCAGTTCTTC
NA	TRBV25-1	TRBJ1-6	NA	CASSDNLDNSPLHF	TGTGCCAGCAGCGACAACTTAGATAATTCACCCCTCCACTTT
NA	TRBV12-3/TRBV12-4	TRBJ1-2	NA	CASSVGNYGYTF	TGTGCCAGCAGTGTCGGGAACTATGGCTACACCTTC
NA	TRBV5-6	TRBJ1-2	NA	CASSLNRGYGYTF	TGTGCCAGCAGCCTCAACCGGGGCTATGGCTACACCTTC
NA	TRBV7-9	TRBJ2-2	NA	CASSLGRTNTGELFF	TGTGCCAGCAGCTTAGGGAGGACGAACACCGGGGAGCTGTTTTTT
NA	TRBV29-1	TRBJ1-1	NA	CSVEKGGTEAFF	TGCAGCGTTGAAAAGGGAGGCACTGAAGCTTTCTTT
NA	TRBV4-1	TRBJ1-5	TRBD1	CASSLGQGGHQPQHF	TGCGCCAGCAGCCTGGGACAGGGGGGCCATCAGCCCCAGCATTTT
NA	TRBV6-5	TRBJ2-2	NA	CASTKTGEGTGELFF	TGTGCCAGCACAAAGACAGGGGAGGGCACCGGGGAGCTGTTTTTT
NA	TRBV30	TRBJ1-5	NA	CAWSVGQGGNQPQHF	TGTGCCTGGAGTGTTGGGCAGGGTGGTAATCAGCCCCAGCATTTT
NA	TRBV7-2	TRBJ2-6	NA	CASSDRISGANVLTF	TGTGCCAGCAGCGACAGGATCTCTGGGGCCAACGTCCTGACTTTC
NA	TRBV6-5	TRBJ1-6	NA	CASSYSPSGYPLHF	TGTGCCAGCAGTTATTCACCTTCAGGGTACCCCCTCCACTTT
NA	TRBV6-5	TRBJ2-5	TRBD1	CASRRTGGETQYF	TGTGCCAGCAGAAGGACAGGGGGAGAGACCCAGTACTTC
NA	TRBV7-3	TRBJ2-3	NA	CASSPTGTDTQYF	TGTGCCAGCAGCCCGACAGGCACAGATACGCAGTATTTT
NA	TRBV11-2	TRBJ2-2	TRBD2	CASSRSPSGNTGELFF	TGTGCCAGCAGCCGATCGCCTAGCGGGAACACCGGGGAGCTGTTTTTT
NA	TRBV18	TRBJ1-4	NA	CASSRDSQNEKLFF	TGTGCCAGCTCACGAGACAGCCAAAATGAAAAACTGTTTTTT
NA	TRBV28	TRBJ2-3	TRBD1	CASSPRGLSTDTQYF	TGTGCCAGCAGCCCCAGGGGGTTAAGCACAGATACGCAGTATTTT
NA	TRBV2	TRBJ1-4	NA	CASSEQSTNEKLFF	TGTGCCAGCAGTGAACAGTCAACTAATGAAAAACTGTTTTTT